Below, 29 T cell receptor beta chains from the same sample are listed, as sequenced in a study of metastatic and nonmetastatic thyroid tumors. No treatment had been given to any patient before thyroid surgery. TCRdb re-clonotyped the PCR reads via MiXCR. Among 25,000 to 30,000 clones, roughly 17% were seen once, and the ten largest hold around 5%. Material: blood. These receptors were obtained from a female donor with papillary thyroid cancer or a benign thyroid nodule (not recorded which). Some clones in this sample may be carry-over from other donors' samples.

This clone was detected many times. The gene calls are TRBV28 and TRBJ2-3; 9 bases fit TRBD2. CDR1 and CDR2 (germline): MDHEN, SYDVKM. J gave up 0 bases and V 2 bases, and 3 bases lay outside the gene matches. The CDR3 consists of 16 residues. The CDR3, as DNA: TGTGCCAGCAGTTTAGCAGCGGGGGGTAGCACAGATACGCAGTATTTT. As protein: CASSLAAGGSTDTQYF.

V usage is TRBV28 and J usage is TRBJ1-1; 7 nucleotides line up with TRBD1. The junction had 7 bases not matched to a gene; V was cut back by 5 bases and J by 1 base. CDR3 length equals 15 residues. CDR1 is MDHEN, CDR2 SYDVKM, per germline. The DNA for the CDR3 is TGTGCCAGCAGTAGACCAGGGGGTCCGAACACTGAAGCTTTCTTT. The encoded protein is CASSRPGGPNTEAFF.

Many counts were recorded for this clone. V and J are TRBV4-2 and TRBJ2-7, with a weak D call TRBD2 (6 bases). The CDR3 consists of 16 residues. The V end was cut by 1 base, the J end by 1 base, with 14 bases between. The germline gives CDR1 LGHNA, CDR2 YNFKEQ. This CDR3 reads CASSQALGSGSYEQYF. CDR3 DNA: TGTGCCAGCAGCCAAGCCCTGGGTAGCGGTTCCTACGAGCAGTACTTC.

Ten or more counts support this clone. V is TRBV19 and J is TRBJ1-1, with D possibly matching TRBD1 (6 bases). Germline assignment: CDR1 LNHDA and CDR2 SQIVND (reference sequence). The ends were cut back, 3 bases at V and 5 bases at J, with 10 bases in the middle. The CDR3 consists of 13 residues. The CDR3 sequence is CASSITGWTEAFF. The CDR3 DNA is TGTGCCAGTAGTATCACAGGGTGGACTGAAGCTTTCTTT.

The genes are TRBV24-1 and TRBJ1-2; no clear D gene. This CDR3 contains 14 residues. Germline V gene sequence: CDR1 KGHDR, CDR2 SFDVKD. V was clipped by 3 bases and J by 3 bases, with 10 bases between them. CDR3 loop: CATSDGSGYYGYTF. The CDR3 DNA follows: TGTGCCACCAGTGATGGCTCGGGGTACTATGGCTACACCTTC.

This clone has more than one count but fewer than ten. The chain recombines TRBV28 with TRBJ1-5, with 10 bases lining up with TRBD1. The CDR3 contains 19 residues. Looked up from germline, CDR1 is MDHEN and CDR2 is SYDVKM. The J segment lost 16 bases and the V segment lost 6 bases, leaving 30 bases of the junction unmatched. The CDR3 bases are TGTGCCAGCAGCCCCAGGGACAGGGGATGGGGTTATAGCAATCAGCCCCCCCATTTT. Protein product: CASSPRDRGWGYSNQPPHF.

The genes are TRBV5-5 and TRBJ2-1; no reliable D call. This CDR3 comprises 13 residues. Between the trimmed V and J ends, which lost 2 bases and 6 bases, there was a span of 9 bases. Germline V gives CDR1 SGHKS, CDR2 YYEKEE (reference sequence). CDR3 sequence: CASSFQILNEQFF. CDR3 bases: TGTGCCAGCAGCTTTCAGATCCTCAATGAGCAGTTCTTC.

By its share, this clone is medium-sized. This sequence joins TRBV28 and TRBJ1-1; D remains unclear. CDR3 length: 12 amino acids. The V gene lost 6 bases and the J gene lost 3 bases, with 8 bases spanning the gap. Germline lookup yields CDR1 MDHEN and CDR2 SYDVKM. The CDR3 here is CASSRGYTEAFF. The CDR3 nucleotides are TGTGCCAGCAGCCGAGGGTACACTGAAGCTTTCTTT.

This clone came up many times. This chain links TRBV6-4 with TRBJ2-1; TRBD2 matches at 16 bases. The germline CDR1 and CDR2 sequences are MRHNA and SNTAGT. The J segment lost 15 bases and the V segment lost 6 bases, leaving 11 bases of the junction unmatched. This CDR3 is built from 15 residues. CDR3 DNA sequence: TGTGCCAGCAGACCTGAAGGGACTAGCGGGAGGGAGGTGTTCTTC. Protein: CASRPEGTSGREVFF.

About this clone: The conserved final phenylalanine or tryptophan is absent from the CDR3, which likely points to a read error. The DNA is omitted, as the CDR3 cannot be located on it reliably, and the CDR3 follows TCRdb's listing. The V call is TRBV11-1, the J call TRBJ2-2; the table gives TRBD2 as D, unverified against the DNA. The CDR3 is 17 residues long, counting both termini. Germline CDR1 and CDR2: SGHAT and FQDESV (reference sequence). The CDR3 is CASSSQTSGGNTWELLI.

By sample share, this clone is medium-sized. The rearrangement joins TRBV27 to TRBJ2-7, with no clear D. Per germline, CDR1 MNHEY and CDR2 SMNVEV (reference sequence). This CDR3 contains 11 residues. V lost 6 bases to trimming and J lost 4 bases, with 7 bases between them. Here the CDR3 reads CASRIRYEQYF. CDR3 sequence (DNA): TGTGCCAGCAGGATCAGGTACGAGCAGTACTTC.

The CDR3 sequence: CSAREAPGRTDTQYF. The CDR3 DNA reads TGCAGTGCTAGAGAGGCGCCGGGGCGCACAGATACGCAGTATTTT. The chain couples TRBV20-1 to TRBJ2-3; D could derive from TRBD1 or TRBD2 (5 bases each). Germline lookup yields CDR1 DFQATT and CDR2 SNEGSKA (reference sequence). V shed 0 bases and J shed 1 base, with 11 bases lying between them. This CDR3 has 15 amino acids.

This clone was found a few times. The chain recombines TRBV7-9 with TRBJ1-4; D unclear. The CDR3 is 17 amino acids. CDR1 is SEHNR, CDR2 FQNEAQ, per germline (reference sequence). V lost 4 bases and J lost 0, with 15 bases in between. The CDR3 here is CASSSNTKVATNEKLFF. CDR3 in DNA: TGTGCCAGCAGCTCTAACACGAAGGTAGCAACTAATGAAAAACTGTTTTTT.

The DNA of the CDR3 is TGTGCCAGCAGTGAGTTGAACCTAATTGGGGAGCAGTACTTC. This gives the protein CASSELNLIGEQYF. The V and J genes are TRBV6-1 and TRBJ2-7; unclear D gene. The CDR3 loop spans 14 amino acids. Deletions cut 3 bases from V and 7 bases from J, with 16 bases between. Looked up from germline, CDR1 is MNHNS and CDR2 is SASEGT.

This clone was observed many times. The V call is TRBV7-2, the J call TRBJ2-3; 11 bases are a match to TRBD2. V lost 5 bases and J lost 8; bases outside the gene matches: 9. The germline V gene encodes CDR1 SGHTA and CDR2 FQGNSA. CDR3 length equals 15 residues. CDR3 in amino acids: CASSPTSGSGITQYF. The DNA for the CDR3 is TGTGCCAGCAGCCCCACTAGCGGGAGTGGGATTACGCAGTATTTT.

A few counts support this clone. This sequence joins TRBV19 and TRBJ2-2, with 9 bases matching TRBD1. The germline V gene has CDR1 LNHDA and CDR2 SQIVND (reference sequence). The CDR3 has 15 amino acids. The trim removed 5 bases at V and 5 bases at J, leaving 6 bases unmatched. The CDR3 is CASSPRTGETGELFF. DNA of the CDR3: TGTGCCAGTAGTCCCCGGACAGGGGAAACCGGGGAGCTGTTTTTT.

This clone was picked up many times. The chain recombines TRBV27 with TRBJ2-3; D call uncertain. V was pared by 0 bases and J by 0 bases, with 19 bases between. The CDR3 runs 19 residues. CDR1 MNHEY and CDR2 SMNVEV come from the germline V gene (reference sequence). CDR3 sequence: CASSLSNRAVLSSTDTQYF. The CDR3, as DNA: TGTGCCAGCAGTTTATCGAATCGTGCGGTACTCTCTAGCACAGATACGCAGTATTTT.

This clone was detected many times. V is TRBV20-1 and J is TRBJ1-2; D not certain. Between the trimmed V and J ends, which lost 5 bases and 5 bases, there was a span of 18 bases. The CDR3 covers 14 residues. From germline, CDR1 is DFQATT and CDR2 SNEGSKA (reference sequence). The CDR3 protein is CSAPPGIIKYGYTF. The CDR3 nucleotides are TGCAGTGCTCCTCCGGGGATTATAAAATATGGCTACACCTTC.

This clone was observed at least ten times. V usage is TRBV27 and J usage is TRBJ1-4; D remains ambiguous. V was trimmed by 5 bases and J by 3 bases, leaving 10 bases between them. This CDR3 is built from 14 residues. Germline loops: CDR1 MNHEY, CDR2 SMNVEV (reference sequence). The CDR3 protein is CASSRGLSNEKLFF. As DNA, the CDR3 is TGTGCCAGCAGTCGAGGACTCTCTAATGAAAAACTGTTTTTT.

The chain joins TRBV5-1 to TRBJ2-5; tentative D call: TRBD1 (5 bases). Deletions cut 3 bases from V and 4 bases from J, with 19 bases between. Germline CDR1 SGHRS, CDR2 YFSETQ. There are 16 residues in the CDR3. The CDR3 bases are TGCGCCAGCAGCTCCCGTACATGGGGCACAGGAGAGACCCAGTACTTC. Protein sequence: CASSSRTWGTGETQYF.

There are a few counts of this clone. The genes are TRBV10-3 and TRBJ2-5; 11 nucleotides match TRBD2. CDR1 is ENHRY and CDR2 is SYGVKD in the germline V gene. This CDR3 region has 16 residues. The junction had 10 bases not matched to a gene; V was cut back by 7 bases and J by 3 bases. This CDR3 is CAIKSPLAGDKETQYF. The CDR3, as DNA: TGTGCCATCAAGAGCCCACTAGCGGGGGACAAAGAGACCCAGTACTTC.

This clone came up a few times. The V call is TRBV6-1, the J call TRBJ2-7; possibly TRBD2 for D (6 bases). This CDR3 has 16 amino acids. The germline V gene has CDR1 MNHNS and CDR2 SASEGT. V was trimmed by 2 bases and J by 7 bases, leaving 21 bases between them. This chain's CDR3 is CASSESYGGNSGEQYF. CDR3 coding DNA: TGTGCCAGCAGTGAATCATATGGCGGGAACTCGGGAGAGCAGTACTTC.

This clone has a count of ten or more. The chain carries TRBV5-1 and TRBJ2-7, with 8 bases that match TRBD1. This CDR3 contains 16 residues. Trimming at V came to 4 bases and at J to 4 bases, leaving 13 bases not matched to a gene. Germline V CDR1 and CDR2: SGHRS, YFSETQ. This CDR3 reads CASSPSQGTGKYEQYF. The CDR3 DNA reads TGCGCCAGCAGCCCCTCCCAGGGGACAGGAAAATACGAGCAGTACTTC. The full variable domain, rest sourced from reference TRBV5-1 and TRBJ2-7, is KAGVTQTPRYLIKTRGQQVTLSCSPISGHRSVSWYQQTPGQGLQFLFEYFSETQRNKGNFPGRFSGRQFSNSRSEMNVSTLELGDSALYLCASSPSQGTGKYEQYFGPGTRLTVT.

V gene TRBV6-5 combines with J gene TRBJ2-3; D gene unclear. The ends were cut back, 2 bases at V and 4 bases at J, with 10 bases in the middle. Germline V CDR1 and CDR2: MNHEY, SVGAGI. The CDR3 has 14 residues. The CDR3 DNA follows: TGTGCCAGCAGTTACGGCGCTCGGGCAGATACGCAGTATTTT. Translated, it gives CASSYGARADTQYF.

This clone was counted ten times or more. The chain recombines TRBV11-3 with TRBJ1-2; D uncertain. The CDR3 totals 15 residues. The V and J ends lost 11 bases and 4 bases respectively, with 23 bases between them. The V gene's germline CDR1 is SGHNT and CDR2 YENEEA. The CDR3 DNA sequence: TGTGCCCCAAACAGACGTTTTGGCCGCCGCTATGGCTACACCTTC. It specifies CAPNRRFGRRYGYTF.

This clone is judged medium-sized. CDR3 sequence: CASSYSILMGDEQFF. CDR3 sequence (DNA): TGTGCCAGCAGTTACTCGATACTGATGGGGGATGAGCAGTTCTTC. This chain joins TRBV6-5 and TRBJ2-1, with D perhaps given as TRBD1 or TRBD2 (5 bases each). The V and J ends lost 0 bases and 8 bases respectively, with 14 bases between them. CDR3 length: 15 residues. CDR1 is MNHEY and CDR2 is SVGAGI in the germline V gene.

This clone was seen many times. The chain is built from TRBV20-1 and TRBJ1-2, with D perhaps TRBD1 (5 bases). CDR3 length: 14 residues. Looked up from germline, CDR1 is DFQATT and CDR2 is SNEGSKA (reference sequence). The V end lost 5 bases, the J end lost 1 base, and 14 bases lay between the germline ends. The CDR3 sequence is CSAQTGQINYGYTF. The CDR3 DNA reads TGCAGTGCTCAAACAGGACAAATTAACTATGGCTACACCTTC.

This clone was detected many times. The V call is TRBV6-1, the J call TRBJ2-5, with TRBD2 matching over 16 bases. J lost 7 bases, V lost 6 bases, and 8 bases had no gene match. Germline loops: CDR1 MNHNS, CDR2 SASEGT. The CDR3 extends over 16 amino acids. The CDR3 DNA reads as TGTGCCAGCAGCCTAGGGACTAGCGGGGGGGAGGGGACCCAGTACTTC. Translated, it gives CASSLGTSGGEGTQYF.

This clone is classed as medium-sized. CDR3 nucleotide sequence: TGTGCCAGCAGTGAACAGAGACAATCTAACTATGGCTACACCTTC. Translating it yields CASSEQRQSNYGYTF. V gene TRBV6-1 combines with J gene TRBJ1-2, with D unresolved. Per germline, CDR1 MNHNS and CDR2 SASEGT. The CDR3 has 15 amino acids. V lost 2 bases and J 0 bases, leaving 10 bases between the germline ends.